What follows are 21 T cell receptor beta chains derived from one specimen sequenced in a study of response to subunit inactivated influenza vaccine. TCRdb independently ran MiXCR on the RT-PCR reads; one entry per CDR3 protein. The sample contains some 500,000 distinct CDR3 sequences, less than 30% of which appear only once. Sequencing was performed on CD4+ T cells sorted from PBMCs, taken about 5 days after vaccination. These receptors originate from a man in his fifties who received an inactivated influenza vaccine.

The V and J genes are TRBV12-3 or TRBV12-4 and TRBJ1-5; D is unresolved. This CDR3 is 16 amino acids long. The ends were cut back, 3 bases at V and 1 base at J, with 13 bases in the middle. CDR3 nucleotides: TGTGCCAGCAGTTTTTTGGTCACCTCGAGCAATCAGCCCCAGCATTTT. This encodes CASSFLVTSSNQPQHF.

The chain uses TRBV6-5 and TRBJ2-7; TRBD2 matches 11 bases. The CDR3 loop spans 15 amino acids. V was pared by 0 bases and J by 6 bases, with 4 bases of the junction left unmatched. Germline CDR1 reads MNHEY; CDR2 reads SVGAGI. The CDR3 sequence: CASSYSSSGRFEQYF. DNA of the CDR3: TGTGCCAGCAGTTACTCGTCTAGCGGGAGGTTCGAGCAGTACTTC.

The chain carries TRBV7-8 and TRBJ1-5, with D maybe TRBD1 (6 bases). Looked up from germline, CDR1 is SGHVS and CDR2 is FQNEAQ. CDR3 length: 16 residues. V gave up 1 base and J gave up 2 bases, with 12 bases separating them. The CDR3 region is CASSLVTGWGNQPQHF. In DNA, the CDR3 is TGTGCCAGCAGCTTAGTTACAGGGTGGGGCAATCAGCCCCAGCATTTT.

This sequence joins TRBV12-3 or TRBV12-4 and TRBJ2-1, with 8 positions matching TRBD2. After removal of 3 bases from V and 5 bases from J, the junction contained 3 bases not matched to a gene. This CDR3 has 14 residues. This chain's CDR3 is CASSLIAGNNEQFF. For the CDR3, the DNA is TGTGCCAGCAGTTTGATAGCGGGGAACAATGAGCAGTTCTTC.

The chain has TRBV20-1 and TRBJ2-5; D perhaps matches TRBD2 (5 bases). The CDR3 consists of 12 residues. Germline CDR1 DFQATT, CDR2 SNEGSKA (reference sequence). CDR3 nucleotides: TGCAGCCTGGACTCCCGGTGGGAGACCCAGTACTTC. It specifies CSLDSRWETQYF.

The V gene is TRBV10-3, the J gene TRBJ2-5; a weak D match, TRBD2 (5 bases). Trimming stripped 6 bases from V and 2 bases from J, with 10 bases between. CDR3 length: 13 amino acids. Germline lookup yields CDR1 ENHRY and CDR2 SYGVKD. The CDR3 sequence is CAISPREQETQYF. CDR3 nucleotide sequence: TGTGCCATCAGCCCACGGGAACAAGAGACCCAGTACTTC.

This clonotype was recorded a few times. V usage is TRBV6-5 and J usage is TRBJ2-3; no firm D call. Germline-derived CDR1 and CDR2 are MNHEY and SVGAGI. With 2 bases removed from V and 1 base from J, the gap between germline ends came to 13 bases. The CDR3 length is 16 residues. CDR3 region: CASSYTRKGGTDTQYF. The CDR3 bases are TGTGCCAGCAGTTACACAAGGAAAGGTGGCACAGATACGCAGTATTTT.

The CDR3 region has the DNA TGCAGTGCGAGAAAGGCGGGACGCCTAGAAGAGACCCAGTACTTC. Protein: CSARKAGRLEETQYF. The rearrangement links TRBV20-1 to TRBJ2-5; D is possibly TRBD2 (6 bases). Trimming took 6 bases from V and 3 from J, leaving 20 bases between them. The CDR3 has 15 amino acids. The germline gives CDR1 DFQATT, CDR2 SNEGSKA (reference sequence).

V usage is TRBV20-1 and J usage is TRBJ1-4; D is perhaps TRBD1 (5 bases). This CDR3 is 12 amino acids long. Germline CDR1 and CDR2: DFQATT and SNEGSKA (reference sequence). The ends were cut back, 5 bases at V and 7 bases at J, with 11 bases in the middle. The CDR3 nucleotides are TGCAGTGCTTATCAGGGAACTGAAAAACTGTTTTTT. Its protein is CSAYQGTEKLFF.

The V gene is TRBV23-1, the J gene TRBJ2-2; D might be TRBD1 (6 bases). TRBV23-1 belongs to the ORF category, with a function that is uncertain. Trimming took off 11 bases at V and 5 bases at J, with 21 bases between the two ends. The CDR3 has 15 amino acids. This CDR3 is CAHISAGAKTGELFF. DNA of the CDR3: TGCGCCCACATAAGTGCAGGGGCAAAAACCGGGGAGCTGTTTTTT.

The CDR3 is CASSSLSGGAGGEQFF. Here the CDR3 DNA reads TGTGCCAGCAGCTCCTTGAGCGGGGGCGCCGGCGGTGAGCAGTTCTTC. The chain has TRBV7-2 and TRBJ2-1; 8 nucleotides align to TRBD2. The germline V gene has CDR1 SGHTA and CDR2 FQGNSA. The CDR3 has 16 amino acids. The trim removed 4 bases at V and 9 bases at J, leaving 14 bases unmatched. Drawing the rest from reference TRBV7-2 and TRBJ2-1, the complete variable domain is GAGVSQSPSNKVTEKGKDVELRCDPISGHTALYWYRQSLGQGLEFLIYFQGNSAPDKSGLPSDRFSAERTGGSVSTLTIQRTQQEDSAVYLCASSSLSGGAGGEQFFGPGTRLTVL.

The sample holds a few counts of this clonotype. The rearrangement joins TRBV4-2 to TRBJ2-1, with D possibly matching TRBD1 (6 bases). V lost 2 bases to trimming and J lost 4 bases, with 9 bases between them. Germline V lookup: CDR1 LGHNA, CDR2 YNFKEQ. The CDR3 runs 14 residues. In DNA, the CDR3 is TGTGCCAGCAGCCAACCGGACAGATACAATGAGCAGTTCTTC. Encoded protein: CASSQPDRYNEQFF.

V is TRBV6-5 and J is TRBJ1-5, with D unclear. Per germline, CDR1 MNHEY and CDR2 SVGAGI. Between the trimmed V and J ends, which lost 2 bases and 4 bases, there was a span of 9 bases. The CDR3 is 14 amino acids. The CDR3 nucleotides read TGTGCCAGCAGTTACGTCCCGGGGAATCAGCCCCAGCATTTT. Translating it yields CASSYVPGNQPQHF.

The chain recombines TRBV20-1 with TRBJ2-5; D gene ambiguous. The germline V gene encodes CDR1 DFQATT and CDR2 SNEGSKA (reference sequence). V lost 5 bases and J lost 1, with 14 bases in between. This CDR3 is 14 amino acids long. Written as DNA, the CDR3 is TGCAGTGCTCAAACGGCCCCCCCCCAAGAGACCCAGTACTTC. Encoded protein: CSAQTAPPQETQYF.

This clonotype was observed a few times. The chain is built from TRBV5-1 and TRBJ2-7, with 7 bases aligning to TRBD2. V shed 0 bases, J shed 0 bases, and the junction held 0 bases outside the gene matches. The CDR3 sequence is 14 residues long. Germline loops: CDR1 SGHRS, CDR2 YFSETQ. Here the CDR3 DNA reads TGCGCCAGCAGCTTGGGGGACTACTCCTACGAGCAGTACTTC. Encoded protein: CASSLGDYSYEQYF.

The rearrangement uses TRBV12-3 or TRBV12-4 and TRBJ1-4; the D gene is possibly TRBD1 (6 bases). Trimming took off 3 bases at V and 8 bases at J, with 13 bases between the two ends. CDR3 length: 14 amino acids. CDR3 coding DNA: TGTGCCAGCAGTTTCGGGGGGGCAGGCGAAAAACTGTTTTTT. This codes for CASSFGGAGEKLFF.

The chain employs TRBV7-2 and TRBJ2-5, with 9 nucleotides matching TRBD1. The V and J ends lost 4 bases and 5 bases, in that order; junction bases with no gene match: 5. The CDR3 is 14 amino acids. Germline V gives CDR1 SGHTA, CDR2 FQGNSA. Written as DNA, the CDR3 is TGTGCCAGCAGCTCAAACAGGGGGCGTGAGACCCAGTACTTC. Translation gives CASSSNRGRETQYF.

There are many counts of this clonotype. The J gene is TRBJ2-1, the V gene TRBV12-3 or TRBV12-4, with 7 bases matching TRBD2. J was trimmed by 8 bases and V by 4 bases; bases with no gene match: 14. The length of the CDR3 is 16 residues. The CDR3: CASSSGGGFILHEQFF. CDR3 bases: TGTGCCAGCAGTTCGGGCGGGGGATTCATCCTCCATGAGCAGTTCTTC.

This clonotype was seen only a few times. The chain carries TRBV11-2 and TRBJ2-4; tentatively, D is TRBD2 (5 bases). Trimming shortened V by 5 bases and J by 7 bases, and 18 bases separated the two germline ends. In germline, CDR1 is SGHAT, CDR2 FQNNGV. This CDR3 region has 15 residues. CDR3 loop: CASSQTTPGYNIQYF. CDR3 bases: TGTGCCAGCAGCCAGACTACCCCGGGCTATAACATTCAGTACTTC.

The chain employs TRBV18 and TRBJ2-5; TRBD2 matches at 13 bases. Germline V CDR1 and CDR2: KGHSH, LQKENI. CDR3 length: 17 residues. With V trimmed by 1 base and J by 5 bases, 7 bases remained unmatched. The CDR3: CASSPQWTSGSWETQYF. Written as DNA, the CDR3 is TGTGCCAGCTCACCACAATGGACTAGCGGGAGCTGGGAGACCCAGTACTTC.

The chain couples TRBV7-2 to TRBJ1-1; 11 bases are shared with TRBD1. The CDR3 is 16 amino acids. Germline trimming cut 3 bases from V and 8 bases from J; bases unmatched to any gene: 11. CDR1 SGHTA and CDR2 FQGNSA come from the germline V gene. CDR3 in amino acids: CASSLFFGQGASEAFF. In nucleotides, the CDR3 is TGTGCCAGCAGCTTGTTCTTTGGACAGGGGGCCTCCGAAGCTTTCTTT. The whole variable domain, remainder taken from reference TRBV7-2 and TRBJ1-1, is GAGVSQSPSNKVTEKGKDVELRCDPISGHTALYWYRQSLGQGLEFLIYFQGNSAPDKSGLPSDRFSAERTGGSVSTLTIQRTQQEDSAVYLCASSLFFGQGASEAFFGQGTRLTVV.